Sequencing of this T cell receptor beta chain was carried out in a study of T cell responses to AZD1222 COVID-19 vaccine. Measured with immunoSEQ multiplex PCR; TCRdb has only the in-frame clones, and not every one. The sample includes some 200,000 clones, approximately 91% of them seen just once. The ends were cut back, 5 bases at V and 0 bases at J, with 20 bases in the middle. The CDR3 is 17 residues long. Germline CDR1 and CDR2: SGHNT and YENEEA. General study points: Among those given AZD1222, only 6 or 7 were seropositive at baseline. Among the donors, most were white British and more were female, and clonal diversity was possibly underestimated. Repertoires were obtained only post-peak T cell response.

About this clone: Its antigen is not known.

This TCR came from an adult who received the AZD1222 COVID-19 vaccine. The chain is built from TRBV11-3 and TRBJ2-7; D might be TRBD2 (6 bases). Sequencing used peripheral blood, obtained 28 days after the second AZD1222 dose. CDR3 DNA: TGTGCCAGCAGCGGATCCGACCGGGAGCTTGTCTCCTACGAGCAGTACTTC. Translated, it gives CASSGSDRELVSYEQYF.